The rows below give T cell receptor beta chains drawn from one sample of a study of post-analysis software for immune sequencing data. Each CDR3 protein gets one entry after TCRdb re-called the PCR reads with MiXCR. The table records roughly 400,000 distinct CDR3 sequences, approximately 37% of them present only once. Sequenced input: blood. The receptors were gathered from a girl aged 2-10 years with multiple sclerosis. CDR3s include the opening cysteine and the closing phenylalanine or tryptophan. D genes are given only for firm matches. Clone size, where shown, is once, few, many, or a class for clones that have expanded.

CDR3 length	V gene	clone size	D gene	J gene	CDR3 DNA	CDR3 protein
15	TRBV5-8	-	-	TRBJ2-3	TGTGCCAGCAGCTTGGTAACCATTAGCACAGATACGCAGTATTTT	CASSLVTISTDTQYF
14	TRBV7-2	-	-	TRBJ2-5	TGTGCCAGCAGCGCTTATACGTACCAAGAGACCCAGTACTTC	CASSAYTYQETQYF
13	TRBV20-1	-	TRBD1	TRBJ2-7	TGCAGTGCAGAACAGGGGCTGCCCTACGAGCAGTACTTC	CSAEQGLPYEQYF
14	TRBV7-3	many	TRBD1	TRBJ2-1	TGTGCCAGCAGCTTACGACAGGGGGACAATGAGCAGTTCTTC	CASSLRQGDNEQFF
12	TRBV5-1	few	-	TRBJ2-3	TGCGCCAGCAGTTACCTCACAGATACGCGGTATTTT	CASSYLTDTRYF
18	TRBV24-1	few	TRBD1	TRBJ2-3	TGTGCCACCAGTGATTTAAGGCCCGGGACAGGGAACACAGATACGCAGTATTTT	CATSDLRPGTGNTDTQYF
15	TRBV7-2	once	-	TRBJ2-1	TGTGCCAGCAGCCCCTCACTGGAGGGCTACAATGAGCAGTTCTTC	CASSPSLEGYNEQFF
14	TRBV12-3/TRBV12-4	-	TRBD2	TRBJ2-3	TGTGCCAGCAGCGGGGGGGTCTTGAGAGATACGCAGTATTTT	CASSGGVLRDTQYF
15	TRBV7-2	-	-	TRBJ2-1	TGTGCCAGCAGATCCCAGCCCATTTCCTACAATGAGCAGTTCTTC	CASRSQPISYNEQFF
17	TRBV7-3	-	-	TRBJ2-3	TGTGCCAGCAGCCTCAATGGGCGGTACAGCACTGGGGATACGCAGTATTTT	CASSLNGRYSTGDTQYF
14	TRBV7-2	many	-	TRBJ2-7	TGTGCCAGCAGCTCCTCGTTGGGTCCCTACGAGCAGTACTTC	CASSSSLGPYEQYF
16	TRBV6-6	few	TRBD2	TRBJ2-5	TGTGCCAGCAGTTACTCAGCGGGGTTTGTCCAAGAGACCCAGTACTTC	CASSYSAGFVQETQYF
15	TRBV7-3	few	-	TRBJ2-3	TGTGCCAGCAGCTCAAAAGCAAGTAGCACAGATACGCAGTATTTT	CASSSKASSTDTQYF
15	TRBV18	-	TRBD2	TRBJ2-1	TGTGCCAGCTCACCAAAGCGGGGGGGCCCCAATGAGCAGTTCTTC	CASSPKRGGPNEQFF
13	TRBV6-2/TRBV6-3	-	-	TRBJ2-5	TGTGCCAGCAGTTACGGGCGGTCCGGGACCCAGTACTTC	CASSYGRSGTQYF
13	TRBV20-1	many	-	TRBJ1-6	TGCAGTGCCAGCCACCGCGAAGCATCACCCCTCCACTTT	CSASHREASPLHF
12	TRBV6-6	-	TRBD2	TRBJ2-5	TGTGCCAGCAGTTCCCCCGGGGGGAGAAAGTACTTC	CASSSPGGRKYF
14	TRBV29-1	few	TRBD2	TRBJ2-1	TGCAGCGTTGGAATAGCGGGGGGAAGGGATGAGCAGTTCTTC	CSVGIAGGRDEQFF
15	TRBV5-1	-	-	TRBJ2-3	TGCGCCAGCAGCTTGACGGTGAATCCCACAGATACGCAGTATTTT	CASSLTVNPTDTQYF
14	TRBV25-1	-	-	TRBJ1-2	TGTGCCAGCAGTGAAGGACTGATCCCCTATGGCTACACCTTC	CASSEGLIPYGYTF
17	TRBV7-8	-	TRBD2	TRBJ2-5	TGTGCCAGCAGCTCGCCAGCGGGGAGGAGACACCAAGAGACCCAGTACTTC	CASSSPAGRRHQETQYF
12	TRBV20-1	few	-	TRBJ1-2	TGCAGTGCTATGCGGGGTATAAATGGCTACACCTTC	CSAMRGINGYTF
14	TRBV5-1	-	-	TRBJ2-7	TGCGCCAGCAGCTTGGTCCCGGAGGCTTACGAGCAGTACTTC	CASSLVPEAYEQYF
12	TRBV24-1	-	-	TRBJ2-5	TGTGCCACCAGTGATGCCTGGAGGGAGCAGTACTTC	CATSDAWREQYF
14	TRBV13	few	-	TRBJ2-3	TGTGCCAGCAGCTTATTGCTTAGTCCAGATACGCAGTATTTT	CASSLLLSPDTQYF
13	TRBV7-3	few	-	TRBJ1-1	TGTGCCAGCTCCACATGGGGTGGTACTGAAGCTTTCTTT	CASSTWGGTEAFF
14	TRBV19	few	-	TRBJ1-1	TGTGCCAGTGTGGCAGCGGGATTCCAAACTGAAGCTTTCTTT	CASVAAGFQTEAFF
16	TRBV24-1	-	TRBD1	TRBJ2-1	TGTGCCACCAGTGACTCTGACAGGGGGGCCTACAATGAGCAGTTCTTC	CATSDSDRGAYNEQFF
18	TRBV7-9	-	-	TRBJ1-1	TGTGCCAGCAGCTTTCCTTCCACCCAAAGAGGGACCTACACTGAAGCTTTCTTT	CASSFPSTQRGTYTEAFF
15	TRBV20-1	few	-	TRBJ2-5	TGCAGTGCTAGAGACTCCGGACAGCTCCAAGAGACCCAGTACTTC	CSARDSGQLQETQYF
16	TRBV9	-	TRBD1	TRBJ2-1	TGTGCCAGCAGCGTAGTTCCGCGACAGGGTATGGATGAGCAGTTCTTC	CASSVVPRQGMDEQFF
16	TRBV4-3	few	-	TRBJ2-6	TGCGCCAGCAGCCAAAAGACCACTGGGAGGGCCAACGTCCTGACTTTC	CASSQKTTGRANVLTF
12	TRBV29-1	-	-	TRBJ1-1	TGCAGCGCCTACAGGGCGAACACTGAAGCTTTCTTT	CSAYRANTEAFF
14	TRBV9	-	-	TRBJ2-7	TGTGCCAGCAGCGCTGGTTTTGGGGCCTACGAGCAGTACTTC	CASSAGFGAYEQYF
13	TRBV6-6	few	TRBD2	TRBJ2-7	TGTGCCAGCATGTCAGCGGGGCGGGACGAGCAGTACTTC	CASMSAGRDEQYF
16	TRBV28	-	-	TRBJ2-7	TGTGTCAGCAGTTTAATAGGTCGGCGTTTCAGCTACGAGCAGTACTTC	CVSSLIGRRFSYEQYF
19	TRBV15	few	-	TRBJ2-1	TGTGCCACCAGCAGAGATCAGATAGAGGGGCGCACGAGCGGCAATGAGCAGTTCTTC	CATSRDQIEGRTSGNEQFF
15	TRBV27	-	-	TRBJ1-1	TGTGCCAGCAGTTCGGCTCGTTTGGGGAACACTGAAGCTTTCTTT	CASSSARLGNTEAFF
15	TRBV9	-	TRBD1	TRBJ1-1	TGTGCCAGCAGCGAGGGACAGAGGATGAACACTGAAGCTTTCTTT	CASSEGQRMNTEAFF
15	TRBV2	-	-	TRBJ1-1	TGTGCCAGCAGTGAACCGGCCAGAGTGAACACTGAAGCTTTCTTT	CASSEPARVNTEAFF
14	TRBV29-1	few	-	TRBJ2-2	TGCAGCGTTGCAGGGGTTGGGGAAACCGGGGAGCTGTTTTTT	CSVAGVGETGELFF
21	TRBV5-6	-	TRBD2	TRBJ2-3	TGTGCCAGCAGACCTTTTTACTCTGGGACTAGCGGGAGAGTTGTGACAGATACGCAGTATTTT	CASRPFYSGTSGRVVTDTQYF
14	TRBV24-1	-	-	TRBJ2-5	TGTGCCACCAGCAGGGGAGGAACGCAAGAGACCCAGTACTTC	CATSRGGTQETQYF
14	TRBV10-3	few	-	TRBJ2-1	TGTGCCATCAGGGGGGCCATCGTCTACAATGAGCAGTTCTTC	CAIRGAIVYNEQFF
16	TRBV15	few	TRBD2	TRBJ2-1	TGTGCCACCAGCAGACCGCGACTAGCGGGAGTCAATGAGCAGTTCTTC	CATSRPRLAGVNEQFF
19	TRBV4-3	-	TRBD2	TRBJ2-1	TGCGCCAGCAGCCGAGAAGGGGGGGCCGGGACTAGCGGTAACAATGAGCAGTTCTTC	CASSREGGAGTSGNNEQFF
13	TRBV29-1	-	-	TRBJ2-1	TGCAGCGTTGAAAGGCGCTTTTACAATGAGCAGTTCTTC	CSVERRFYNEQFF
16	TRBV7-2	-	TRBD2	TRBJ2-1	TGTGCCAGCAGCTCAAGGACTAGCGGGTTCTACAATGAGCAGTTCTTC	CASSSRTSGFYNEQFF
20	TRBV28	once	-	TRBJ2-4	TGTGCCAGCAGTCTCCCTTGGAGGGGCAGCGGCCTTCTAGCCAAAAACATTCAGTACTTC	CASSLPWRGSGLLAKNIQYF
14	TRBV19	-	-	TRBJ1-2	TGTGCCAGTAGTACCGGACAAGGCCCGTATGGCTACACCTTC	CASSTGQGPYGYTF
15	TRBV4-3	-	-	TRBJ2-1	TGCGCCAGCAGCCAAGAGGAGGGGTCCTACAATGAGCAGTTCTTC	CASSQEEGSYNEQFF
13	TRBV15	-	-	TRBJ2-7	TGTGCCACCAGCAGACCCGGGGGATACGAGCAGTACTTC	CATSRPGGYEQYF
16	TRBV7-2	-	TRBD1	TRBJ2-1	TGTGCCAGCAGCTCCAACAGGGGCACACTCTACAATGAGCAGTTCTTC	CASSSNRGTLYNEQFF
16	TRBV7-6	few	TRBD2	TRBJ2-7	TGTGCCAGCAGCTCAGAGGTCCTAGCGGGGGTATCTGAGCAGTACTTC	CASSSEVLAGVSEQYF
15	TRBV4-2	few	TRBD1	TRBJ1-4	TGTGCCAGCAGCCAAATTGGAGGGGGCCTTGAAAAACTGTTTTTT	CASSQIGGGLEKLFF
13	TRBV11-2	-	-	TRBJ2-1	TGTGCCAACAGCTTAGTCCTATACAATGAGCAGTTCTTC	CANSLVLYNEQFF
13	TRBV12-3/TRBV12-4	few	-	TRBJ2-3	TGTGCCAGCACCATAAACGAGGGAAATACGCAGTATTTT	CASTINEGNTQYF
14	TRBV7-8	few	-	TRBJ2-7	TGTGCCAGCAGCTTAGGGGACTTCTCCTACGAGCAGTACTTC	CASSLGDFSYEQYF
16	TRBV5-1	-	TRBD1	TRBJ2-5	TGCGCCAGCAGCTCTACGGTCGGACAGGGGGGAGTGACCCAGTACTTC	CASSSTVGQGGVTQYF